These T cell receptor beta chains were read from a single sample in a study of blood T cell repertoires in COVID-19. The method was immunoSEQ multiplex PCR; TCRdb's version includes in-frame clones alone and lacks a portion of them. The sample yields tens of thousands of clones, approximately 93% seen once. Sequenced: peripheral blood. All receptors derive from a male donor with active COVID-19. The CDR3 runs from the conserved cysteine through the conserved F or W. Each record gives: J gene, D gene, V gene, clone size, CDR3 DNA, CDR3 protein. D genes are given only for firm matches. Not every row has a clone size; where given, it reads once, few, many or a size class.

>TRBJ1-2|.|TRBV9|.
TGTGCCAGCGCCCCTCCAGGCGCTAACTATGGCTACACCTTC
CASAPPGANYGYTF
>TRBJ1-1|TRBD1|TRBV5-1|.
TGCGCCGTCAGACAGGGGCTGAACACTGAAGCTTTCTTT
CAVRQGLNTEAFF
>TRBJ1-1|.|TRBV20-1|few
TGCAGTGCTAGTCCCAGCGCATCCACTGAAGCTTTCTTT
CSASPSASTEAFF
>TRBJ1-1|.|TRBV21-1|once
TGTGCCAGCAGCAAAGAGGACTGCGGGGGGGCTTTCTTT
CASSKEDCGGAFF
>TRBJ2-3|TRBD2|TRBV3-1/TRBV3-2|.
TGTGCCAGCAGCCTTATAGCGGGGGGTAGCACAGATACGCAGTATTTT
CASSLIAGGSTDTQYF
>TRBJ2-4|.|TRBV19|.
TGTGCCAGTAGTATATATGGAGGTGGTCTAGCCAAAAACATTCAGTACTTC
CASSIYGGGLAKNIQYF
>TRBJ2-2|TRBD1|TRBV30|.
TGTGCCTGGGGACAGGGGGCCGGGGAGCTGTTTTTT
CAWGQGAGELFF
>TRBJ1-2|TRBD1|TRBV7-2|.
TGTGCCAGCAGACGGGACAGGAGGGTCTATGGCTACACCTTC
CASRRDRRVYGYTF
>TRBJ1-5|TRBD1|TRBV5-1|.
TGCGCCAGCAGCTTGTGGACAGGGAGCAATCAGCCCCAGCATTTT
CASSLWTGSNQPQHF
>TRBJ2-1|TRBD2|TRBV5-1|.
TGCGCCAGCAGCTTGGGGCTAGCGGGGTCGAACAATGAGCAGTTCTTC
CASSLGLAGSNNEQFF
>TRBJ2-5|TRBD1|TRBV24-1|.
TGTGCCACCAGTGATCCGGCCGGACAGGGTGAAGAGACCCAGTACTTC
CATSDPAGQGEETQYF
>TRBJ2-3|TRBD2|TRBV5-1|.
TGCGCCAGCAGCGACTCTAGCGGGGGGGCCGCAGATACGCAGTATTTT
CASSDSSGGAADTQYF
>TRBJ1-1|TRBD1|TRBV4-1|.
TGCGCCAGCAGCCGATCGCTTCAACCGGGACAGAAGAACACTGAAGCTTTCTTT
CASSRSLQPGQKNTEAFF
>TRBJ2-7|TRBD1|TRBV19|.
TGTGCCAGTAGTATACGAAGGGACAGGGGGTACAGTGGCGAGCAGTACTTC
CASSIRRDRGYSGEQYF
>TRBJ1-5|.|TRBV21-1|.
TGTGCCAGCAACCTCATCGGGGGGGGTACCAATCAGCCCCAGCATTTT
CASNLIGGGTNQPQHF
>TRBJ1-4|.|TRBV6-6|.
TGTGCCAGCAGTTACCGGGACACCCCTGAAAAACTGTTTTTT
CASSYRDTPEKLFF
>TRBJ2-3|TRBD1|TRBV7-2|.
TGTGCCAGCAGCCTCGGACAGGGGGCCACAGATACGCAGTATTTT
CASSLGQGATDTQYF
>TRBJ1-3|.|TRBV30|.
TGTGCCTGGACCAGTCTGAGAGGGAGAAACACCATATATTTT
CAWTSLRGRNTIYF
>TRBJ1-5|TRBD1|TRBV7-8|.
TGTGCCAGCAGCCCATCCCGACAGGGAGATCAGCCCCAGCATTTT
CASSPSRQGDQPQHF
>TRBJ2-2|.|TRBV5-1|.
TGCGCCAGCAGCTTGGTGCAGGGGCGAACCGGGGAGCTGTTTTTT
CASSLVQGRTGELFF
>TRBJ1-4|.|TRBV3-1/TRBV3-2|once
TGTGCCAGCAGCCAGGCCGGTAGGGGCGGTGAAAAACTGTTTTTT
CASSQAGRGGEKLFF
>TRBJ1-5|TRBD1|TRBV7-2|.
TGTGCCAGCAGCTCTACAGGGGGGAGGAACAATCAGCCCCAGCATTTT
CASSSTGGRNNQPQHF
>TRBJ1-5|.|TRBV11-3|.
TGTGCCAGCAGCCTAAACAGGGATCAGCCCCAGCATTTT
CASSLNRDQPQHF
>TRBJ1-2|TRBD1|TRBV18|.
TGTGCCAGCTCACCAACAGACAGGGGGAAGGCTAACTATGGCTACACCTTC
CASSPTDRGKANYGYTF
>TRBJ2-5|.|TRBV5-1|.
TGCGCCAGCAGCCAGCGGCCAGGCGAGACCCAGTACTTC
CASSQRPGETQYF
>TRBJ1-1|TRBD1|TRBV29-1|.
TGCAGCTCCGGGACAGGATCAGACACTGAAGCTTTCTTT
CSSGTGSDTEAFF
>TRBJ1-4|TRBD1|TRBV18|.
TGTGCCAGCTCACCCCTGGGACAGGGGGCGGTTGAAAAACTGTTTTTT
CASSPLGQGAVEKLFF
>TRBJ1-6|.|TRBV6-4|.
TGTGCCAGCAGTGAAACAGACCTATATAATTCACCCCTCCACTTT
CASSETDLYNSPLHF
>TRBJ1-2|TRBD1|TRBV5-1|.
TGCGCCAGCAGCCAGGGGACAGGGGGAAATGGCTACACCTTC
CASSQGTGGNGYTF
>TRBJ2-4|.|TRBV11-2|.
TGTGCCAGCAGCTTAAGATTAGCGGTAGCCAAAAACATTCAGTACTTC
CASSLRLAVAKNIQYF
>TRBJ1-5|.|TRBV6-6|few
TGTGCCAGCAGCTTCGACAGGTCCCTCAATCAGCCCCAGCATTTT
CASSFDRSLNQPQHF
>TRBJ1-4|TRBD1|TRBV4-2|.
TGTGCCAGCAGCCAAGATGGACAGGGGAGTATTGAAAAACTGTTTTTT
CASSQDGQGSIEKLFF
>TRBJ2-5|.|TRBV11-1|.
TGTGCCAGCAGCTTACTGACGGGGAGTGGGACCCAGTACTTC
CASSLLTGSGTQYF
>TRBJ2-1|.|TRBV7-9|.
TGTGCCAGCAGCCAACTGACAGCGCTCTACAATGAGCAGTTCTTC
CASSQLTALYNEQFF